This entry lists 3 T cell receptor beta chains sequenced from one sample in a study of read filtering for tumor transcriptome and immune sequencing (TCRdb year 2020). For sequencing, an Illumina HiSeq 4000 was employed. Starting from 400 to 450 ng RNA, TCR libraries were constructed with the Immunoverse kit using molecular barcoded adaptors that cover the alpha/delta and beta/gamma chains. TCRdb reprocessing: public reads trimmed at Q25 with fastp, clones called with MiXCR, in-frame beta chains kept. For every CDR3 protein sequence, its rows merge into one entry that carries the most common genes and DNA. This sample lists more than 55,000 distinct CDR3 sequences; roughly 20% were detected once. The leading ten clones occupy about a sixth of the sample. The material sequenced was a population of CD138-negative cells sorted from bone marrow. The sample's cell subset or site label is to be understood as: bone marrow mononuclear cells depleted of CD138+ plasma/myeloma cells by negative magnetic selection. The receptors shown here come from a donor older than 35 with multiple myeloma.

This clonotype was detected many times. The CDR3 loop reads CSVGDTNTGELFF. The DNA of the CDR3 is TGCAGCGTGGGGGACACTAACACCGGGGAGCTGTTTTTT. This chain uses TRBV29-1 with TRBJ2-2; the D gene is possibly TRBD1 (6 bases). Germline lookup yields CDR1 SQVTM and CDR2 ANQGSEA. The CDR3 extends over 13 amino acids. Trimming left V 6 bases short and J 2 bases short, with 10 bases between.

The CDR3 DNA follows: TGTGCCAGCAGCCAGGCTGGGGGTAATCAGCCCCAGCATTTT. Residues: CASSQAGGNQPQHF. The chain uses TRBV3-1 and TRBJ1-5; the D gene is possibly TRBD1 (5 bases). The length of the CDR3 is 14 residues. The V gene lost 3 bases and the J gene lost 4 bases, with 10 bases spanning the gap. Germline V CDR1 and CDR2: LGHDT, YNNKEL (reference sequence).

This clonotype was counted many times. This chain links TRBV19 with TRBJ2-2; D tentatively reads TRBD1 or TRBD2 (6 bases each). Per germline, CDR1 LNHDA and CDR2 SQIVND (reference sequence). Trimming took 4 bases from V and 4 from J, leaving 16 bases between them. The CDR3 length is 16 residues. This chain's CDR3 is CASSRGAGASTGELFF. The CDR3 nucleotides are TGTGCCAGTAGTAGGGGGGCAGGGGCGAGCACCGGGGAGCTGTTTTTT.